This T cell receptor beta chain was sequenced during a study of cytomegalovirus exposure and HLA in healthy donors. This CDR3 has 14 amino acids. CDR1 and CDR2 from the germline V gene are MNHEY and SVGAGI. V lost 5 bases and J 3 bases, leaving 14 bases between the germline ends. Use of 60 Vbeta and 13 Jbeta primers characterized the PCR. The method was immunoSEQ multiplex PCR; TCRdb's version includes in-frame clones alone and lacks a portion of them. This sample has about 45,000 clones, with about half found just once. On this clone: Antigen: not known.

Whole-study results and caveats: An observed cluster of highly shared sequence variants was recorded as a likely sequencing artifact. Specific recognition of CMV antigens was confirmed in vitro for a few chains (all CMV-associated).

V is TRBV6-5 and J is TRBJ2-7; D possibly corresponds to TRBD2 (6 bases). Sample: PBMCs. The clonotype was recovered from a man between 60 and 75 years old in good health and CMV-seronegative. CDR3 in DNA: TGTGCCAGCAGTGACAGTAGCGGAAGCTACGAGCAGTACTTC. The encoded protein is CASSDSSGSYEQYF.